This T cell receptor beta chain appears in the sequencing data of a study of T cell repertoires in cytomegalovirus infection. This clonotype was found many times. The CDR3 extends over 13 amino acids. Germline V gives CDR1 SGHDN, CDR2 FVKESK. The ends were cut back, 2 bases at V and 2 bases at J, with 5 bases in the middle. MiXCR was run by TCRdb on the reads, yielding one entry per CDR3 protein. This repertoire shows 100,000 to 150,000 distinct CDR3 sequences, roughly 9% found once; its top ten account for 10%. This sequence originates from a human donor in good health (CMV status not recorded). Some clones in this sample may be carry-over from other donors' samples. V usage is TRBV14 and J usage is TRBJ2-3; D unresolved. The sequenced material came from PBMCs. In DNA, the CDR3 is TGTGCCAGCAGCCAACGGCACACAGATACGCAGTATTTT. Translation: CASSQRHTDTQYF. Based on the CDR3 plus reference TRBV14 and TRBJ2-3, the full variable domain is EAGVTQFPSHSVIEKGQTVTLRCDPISGHDNLYWYRRVMGKEIKFLLHFVKESKQDESGMPNNRFLAERTGGTYSTLKVQPAELEDSGVYFCASSQRHTDTQYFGPGTRLTVL.